This T cell receptor (beta chain) was captured by sequencing in a study of cytomegalovirus exposure and HLA in healthy donors. Germline loops: CDR1 SGHTA, CDR2 FQGNSA. The CDR3 contains 17 residues. The V end was cut by 5 bases, the J end by 2 bases, with 22 bases between. This clone has just a few counts. Its matching antigen is unknown. Study findings and constraints: Later analysis associated a missense DCLRE1C variant with TCR beta V- and J-gene trimming. A previous analysis found most TCR beta V segments productive roughly 87% or roughly 30% of the time. A later examination showed that TCR association rates differed by HLA locus, with DRB1 most and HLA-C fewest. Later analysis reportedly placed an Asian-associated ancestry cluster below the roughly 630-donor mean in N-insertions.

Both 60 Vbeta primers and 13 Jbeta primers went into the PCR. TCRdb keeps only in-frame clones here, not all; method: immunoSEQ multiplex PCR. Of some 170,000 clones detected, around nine tenths appear once; the ten largest clones hold approximately 0.85%. This clonotype originated in a woman in her thirties in good health and CMV-seronegative. This chain joins TRBV7-2 and TRBJ2-7; TRBD2 might be the D (6 bases). Input material: PBMCs. The CDR3 coding sequence is TGTGCCAGCAGCCCTCGGCGGGGAGAGGGGTGGCCCTACGAGCAGTACTTC. Encoded protein: CASSPRRGEGWPYEQYF.